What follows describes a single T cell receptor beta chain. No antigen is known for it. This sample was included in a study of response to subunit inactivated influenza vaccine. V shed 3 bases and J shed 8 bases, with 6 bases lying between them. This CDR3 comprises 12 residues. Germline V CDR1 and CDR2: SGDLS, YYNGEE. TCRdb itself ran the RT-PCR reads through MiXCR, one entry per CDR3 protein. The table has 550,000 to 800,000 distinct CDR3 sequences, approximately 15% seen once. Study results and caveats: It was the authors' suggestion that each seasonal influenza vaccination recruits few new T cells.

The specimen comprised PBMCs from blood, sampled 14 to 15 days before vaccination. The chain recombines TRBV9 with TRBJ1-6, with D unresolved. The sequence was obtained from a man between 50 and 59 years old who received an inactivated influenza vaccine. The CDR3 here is CASSAGDSPLHF. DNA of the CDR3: TGTGCCAGCAGCGCCGGGGATTCACCCCTCCACTTT.